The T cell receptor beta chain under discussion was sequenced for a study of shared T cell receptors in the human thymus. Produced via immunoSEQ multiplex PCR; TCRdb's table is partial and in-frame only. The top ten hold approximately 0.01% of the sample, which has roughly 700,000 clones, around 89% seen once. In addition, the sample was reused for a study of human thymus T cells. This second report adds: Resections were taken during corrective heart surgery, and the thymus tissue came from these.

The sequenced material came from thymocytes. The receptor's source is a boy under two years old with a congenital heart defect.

The CDR3 DNA follows: TGTGCCACCAGCAGAGACCTGGACTCTCTGAACACCGGGGAGCTGTTTTTT. Residues: CATSRDLDSLNTGELFF. The V and J genes are TRBV15 and TRBJ2-2; D possibly corresponds to TRBD2 (5 bases). V gave up 0 bases and J gave up 1 base, with 12 bases separating them. Germline V gene sequence: CDR1 LNHNV, CDR2 YYDKDF (reference sequence). The CDR3 consists of 17 residues.